The 25 T cell receptor beta chains presented below share a single source sample, sequenced in a study of blood T cell repertoires in COVID-19. The data were produced by immunoSEQ multiplex PCR, yet TCRdb's version contains in-frame clones alone and is incomplete. The profile shows roughly 220,000 clones, approximately 90% of them singletons. Sequencing input: peripheral blood. These receptors were obtained from a man aged 25-40 years who had recovered from COVID-19.

The chain recombines TRBV9 with TRBJ2-5, with D tentatively TRBD2 (7 bases). CDR1 SGDLS and CDR2 YYNGEE come from the germline V gene. The CDR3 has 14 residues. Trimming took off 0 bases at V and 5 bases at J, with 11 bases between the two ends. The CDR3 here is CASSVAGGVETQYF. The CDR3 nucleotides are TGTGCCAGCAGCGTAGCGGGGGGCGTTGAGACCCAGTACTTC.

This clone was detected only once. The chain combines TRBV19 with TRBJ1-5; TRBD1 is a possible D gene (5 bases). Germline loops: CDR1 LNHDA, CDR2 SQIVND (reference sequence). The CDR3 has 15 residues. V was pared by 9 bases and J by 1 base, with 16 bases between. The CDR3 DNA reads TGTGCCAGCCTCGGGACCGGGGGGAGCAATCAGCCCCAGCATTTT. It specifies CASLGTGGSNQPQHF.

The J gene is TRBJ2-3, the V gene TRBV19; 8 nucleotides agree with TRBD2. The junction had 10 bases not matched to a gene; V was cut back by 9 bases and J by 8 bases. The germline CDR1 and CDR2 sequences are LNHDA and SQIVND (reference sequence). The CDR3 is made up of 13 amino acids. CDR3 residues: CASGRGGTGTQYF. CDR3 DNA: TGTGCCAGCGGACGCGGGGGGACCGGTACGCAGTATTTT.

This sequence joins TRBV7-2 and TRBJ1-1; 7 bases are shared with TRBD1. Germline V gives CDR1 SGHTA, CDR2 FQGNSA. Trimming took 1 base from V and 4 from J; bases not matched to a gene: 6. The CDR3 totals 15 residues. DNA of the CDR3: TGTGCCAGCAGCTTAGTTAGACAGGGTGGCACTGAAGCTTTCTTT. Protein: CASSLVRQGGTEAFF.

The V gene is TRBV7-2, the J gene TRBJ2-2, with 7 nucleotides matching TRBD2. Germline CDR1 is SGHTA and CDR2 is FQGNSA. The CDR3 is 17 residues long. J gave up 5 bases and V 2 bases, and 11 bases lay outside the gene matches. CDR3 in DNA: TGTGCCAGCAGCTTATCCCTCTGGGGGGGAAATACCGGGGAGCTGTTTTTT. It specifies CASSLSLWGGNTGELFF.

J is TRBJ2-7 and V is TRBV5-4, with TRBD2 matching over 9 bases. The CDR3 covers 15 residues. The junction had 10 bases not matched to a gene; V was cut back by 3 bases and J by 6 bases. Germline-derived CDR1 and CDR2 are SGHNT and YYREEE (reference sequence). CDR3 amino acids: CASSSAGGPLSEQYF. The CDR3 coding sequence is TGTGCCAGCAGCTCGGCGGGGGGGCCACTCTCCGAGCAGTACTTC.

The V gene is TRBV3-1 (or the pseudogene TRBV3-2), the J gene TRBJ2-2; D may be TRBD1 (6 bases). V was clipped by 7 bases and J by 6 bases, with 12 bases between them. The germline CDR1 and CDR2 sequences are LGHDT and YNNKEL (reference sequence). The CDR3 sequence is 13 residues long. The CDR3 is CASNSYRAGELFF. The CDR3, as DNA: TGTGCCAGCAACTCTTACAGGGCCGGGGAGCTGTTTTTT.

The gene calls are TRBV19 and TRBJ1-1, with 7 positions matching TRBD1. The CDR3 sequence is 15 residues long. V dropped 7 bases and J dropped 3; count of bases not matched to a gene: 11. The V gene's germline CDR1 is LNHDA and CDR2 SQIVND (reference sequence). Here the CDR3 DNA reads TGTGCCAGTACCTTGGGAGCCAGGGGGGACACTGAAGCTTTCTTT. As protein: CASTLGARGDTEAFF.

This chain links TRBV5-7 with TRBJ2-4; a possible D gene is TRBD1 (5 bases). TRBV5-7 is assigned to the ORF class and has an uncertain function. The CDR3 has 15 amino acids. The V gene lost 4 bases and the J gene lost 0 bases, with 11 bases spanning the gap. The CDR3 DNA follows: TGTGCCAGCAGCCATGGACACTTAGCCAAAAACATTCAGTACTTC. Translation gives CASSHGHLAKNIQYF.

The J gene is TRBJ2-7, the V gene TRBV10-2, with 8 bases lining up with TRBD1. The V segment lost 10 bases and the J segment 5 bases; nucleotides outside the gene matches: 7. The CDR3 extends over 12 amino acids. In germline, CDR1 is WSHSY, CDR2 SAAADI. The CDR3 bases are TGCGCCACCACGGACAGGGTGGACGAGCAGTACTTC. This codes for CATTDRVDEQYF.

J is TRBJ1-1 and V is TRBV27, with D unresolved. The CDR3 consists of 14 residues. Trimming removed 3 bases from V and 1 base from J, with 9 bases in between. The V gene's germline CDR1 is MNHEY and CDR2 SMNVEV (reference sequence). The CDR3 nucleotides read TGTGCCAGCAGTTTGTATTTCCGGAACACTGAAGCTTTCTTT. This sequence encodes CASSLYFRNTEAFF.

This sequence joins TRBV6-6 and TRBJ2-7, with D tentatively TRBD2 (6 bases). V gave up 5 bases and J gave up 2 bases, with 22 bases separating them. Germline values: CDR1 MNHNY, CDR2 SVGAGI (reference sequence). This CDR3 region has 17 residues. CDR3 nucleotides: TGTGCCAGCAGTCACCGGGACTCCTTATTCTTTACCTACGAGCAGTACTTC. The encoded protein is CASSHRDSLFFTYEQYF.

The rearrangement joins TRBV6-6 to TRBJ1-6, with 8 bases that match TRBD1. The junction had 11 bases not matched to a gene; V was cut back by 5 bases and J by 14 bases. Germline V gives CDR1 MNHNY, CDR2 SVGAGI (reference sequence). The CDR3 has 14 residues. DNA for the CDR3: TGTGCCAGCAGTCTTTCCGGGACAGGCGCCACCCTCCACTTT. Translating it yields CASSLSGTGATLHF.

This sequence joins TRBV19 and TRBJ1-2; 11 bases fit TRBD1. Losses at the gene ends were 5 bases for V and 12 bases for J; bases not matched to a gene: 8. Looked up from germline, CDR1 is LNHDA and CDR2 is SQIVND (reference sequence). There are 13 residues in the CDR3. CDR3 sequence reads: CASSPGQGAFDTF. The CDR3 DNA follows: TGTGCCAGTAGTCCCGGACAGGGGGCTTTCGACACCTTC. Together with reference TRBV19 and TRBJ1-2, the CDR3 gives the full variable domain: DGGITQSPKYLFRKEGQNVTLSCEQNLNHDAMYWYRQDPGQGLRLIYYSQIVNDFQKGDIAEGYSVSREKKESFPLTVTSAQKNPTAFYLCASSPGQGAFDTFGSGTRLTVV.

The chain has TRBV4-3 and TRBJ1-2; D is undetermined. V lost 3 bases and J 4 bases, leaving 12 bases between the germline ends. Germline CDR1 and CDR2: LGHNA and YSLEER. The CDR3 loop spans 14 amino acids. In DNA form, the CDR3 reads TGCGCCAGCAGCCATGAATCTGGCCTCTATGGCTACACCTTC. This sequence encodes CASSHESGLYGYTF.

J is TRBJ1-2 and V is TRBV5-1; TRBD1 agrees at 11 bases. The junction had 6 bases not matched to a gene; V was cut back by 0 bases and J by 2 bases. Germline assignment: CDR1 SGHRS and CDR2 YFSETQ. CDR3 size: 17 residues. The CDR3 spells CASSLEGTGGANYGYTF. The CDR3 DNA is TGCGCCAGCAGCTTGGAAGGGACAGGGGGTGCGAACTATGGCTACACCTTC.

The chain combines TRBV6-6 with TRBJ2-7, with TRBD1 identical over 7 bases. The V gene end was trimmed by 6 bases and the J gene end by 7 bases; junction bases not matched to a gene: 12. Germline CDR1 is MNHNY and CDR2 is SVGAGI (reference sequence). CDR3 length: 14 amino acids. The CDR3 loop is CASRPTGAWEEQYF. For the CDR3, the DNA is TGTGCCAGCAGACCTACAGGGGCATGGGAGGAGCAGTACTTC.

This chain joins TRBV12-2 and TRBJ1-3; the table's D call, TRBD1, was not checked against the DNA. TRBV12-2 is a pseudogene locus. The CDR3 contains 16 residues. As DNA, the CDR3 is TGTGCAAGTCGCTTAGTTGGCAGGGGGCCTGGAAACACCATATATTTT. This encodes CASRLVGRGPGNTIYF.

This clone was seen only a few times. The V gene is TRBV7-8, the J gene TRBJ1-3; 7 nucleotides align to TRBD1. The V and J ends lost 1 base and 0 bases, in that order; junction bases with no gene match: 3. CDR3 length: 16 amino acids. The V gene's germline CDR1 is SGHVS and CDR2 FQNEAQ. The CDR3 sequence: CASSLVWTGSGNTIYF. In DNA form, the CDR3 reads TGTGCCAGCAGCTTAGTCTGGACAGGCTCTGGAAACACCATATATTTT.

This clone is medium-sized. V usage is TRBV7-2 and J usage is TRBJ1-1; 7 positions agree with TRBD1. V dropped 7 bases and J dropped 2; count of bases not matched to a gene: 13. Germline V gene lookup returns CDR1 SGHTA and CDR2 FQGNSA. The CDR3 consists of 16 residues. The CDR3 DNA reads as TGTGCCAGCACTCCCCGGGACAGCAGAGTTAACACTGAAGCTTTCTTT. Its protein is CASTPRDSRVNTEAFF. Based on the CDR3 plus reference TRBV7-2 and TRBJ1-1, the full variable domain is GAGVSQSPSNKVTEKGKDVELRCDPISGHTALYWYRQSLGQGLEFLIYFQGNSAPDKSGLPSDRFSAERTGGSVSTLTIQRTQQEDSAVYLCASTPRDSRVNTEAFFGQGTRLTVV.

The J gene is TRBJ2-2, the V gene TRBV11-2; 7 nucleotides agree with TRBD2. The trim removed 3 bases at V and 5 bases at J, leaving 6 bases unmatched. The CDR3 loop spans 15 amino acids. Germline loops: CDR1 SGHAT, CDR2 FQNNGV. The CDR3 region is CASSFSGRGTGELFF. DNA for the CDR3: TGTGCCAGCAGCTTCTCGGGGAGGGGAACCGGGGAGCTGTTTTTT.

The chain is built from TRBV23-1 and TRBJ1-2; D unclear. TRBV23-1 is noted as an ORF with a role that remains uncertain. The V and J ends lost 2 bases and 8 bases respectively, with 6 bases between them. The CDR3 has 11 residues. For the CDR3, the DNA is TGCGCCAGCAGTCAACCCCCGGGCTACACCTTC. Its translation: CASSQPPGYTF.

The rearrangement joins TRBV5-4 to TRBJ2-7; TRBD1 is a possible D gene (5 bases). The CDR3 length is 14 residues. Trimming took off 4 bases at V and 1 base at J, with 12 bases between the two ends. Germline values: CDR1 SGHNT, CDR2 YYREEE (reference sequence). The CDR3 reads CASSTAGSSYEQYF. The CDR3 coding sequence is TGTGCCAGCAGCACCGCAGGGTCTTCCTACGAGCAGTACTTC.

The CDR3 sequence is CAWSKDRGLNEQFF. The DNA for the CDR3 is TGTGCCTGGAGTAAGGACAGGGGGCTCAATGAGCAGTTCTTC. The rearrangement uses TRBV30 and TRBJ2-1, with 11 bases that match TRBD1. The CDR3 spans 14 residues. Germline V gives CDR1 GTSNPN, CDR2 SVGIG (reference sequence). The V segment lost 2 bases and the J segment 6 bases; nucleotides outside the gene matches: 3.

This clone was found once. The chain uses TRBV1 and TRBJ1-1; TRBD1, the table's D call, was not compared with the DNA. TRBV1 is designated a pseudogene. The CDR3 has 14 amino acids. The CDR3 DNA reads TGCACCAGCAGCCAAGATACAGGGAACACTGAAGCTTTCTTT. Its translation: CTSSQDTGNTEAFF.